This TCR beta chain was retrieved from a study of T cell clonality in common variable immunodeficiency. Whole-study results and caveats: TCRbeta clonality was increased in CVID versus healthy controls. Fewer deletions and N-nucleotide insertions were reportedly seen in common variable immunodeficiency TCR beta sequences.

The germline gives CDR1 MNHNS, CDR2 SASEGT. Trimming pared 4 bases from V and 3 bases from J, leaving 10 bases between. CDR3 length: 14 amino acids. This clone was seen repeatedly, ten times or more. Its antigen is not identified. The read falls 3 residues short of the CDR3 end, and the missing part is taken from the germline J gene. TCRdb's copy holds only in-frame clones and misses some; the assay was immunoSEQ multiplex PCR. The counts give under 65,000 clones, none of them seen only once; around 0.8% is held by the top ten. This sequence joins TRBV6-1 and TRBJ1-3, with unresolved D. This TCR derives from a person aged 18 to 75 in good health. Material for sequencing was peripheral blood mononuclear cells. The sequenced part of the CDR3 DNA is TGTGCCAGCAGTGCCACAGCCCTTGGAAACACC. It is translated as CASSATALGNT. The full CDR3 is CASSATALGNTIYF.